This record concerns one T cell receptor beta chain sequence. The target antigen is unknown. The data were taken from a study of glioma-infiltrating T cells after dendritic cell vaccination. Findings and caveats of the study: Higher TCR clonality did not directly relate to longer survival.

Profiling relied on immunoSEQ multiplex PCR, and the TCRdb table lists in-frame clones only, not all of them. The table has approximately 90,000 clones, more than 80% seen once. The V end lost 3 bases, the J end lost 2 bases, and 13 bases lay between the germline ends. The germline V gene has CDR1 SGHRS and CDR2 YFSETQ. This CDR3 has 15 amino acids. Time point given: after dendritic cell vaccination, including at tumor progression/relapse. This TCR came from a human donor with glioblastoma. The sample consisted of blood, taken after dendritic cell vaccination. The V and J genes are TRBV5-1 and TRBJ2-3; perhaps TRBD1 as D (6 bases). CDR3 protein: CASSSTQGTTDTQYF. In nucleotides, the CDR3 is TGCGCCAGCAGCTCTACACAGGGTACCACAGATACGCAGTATTTT.